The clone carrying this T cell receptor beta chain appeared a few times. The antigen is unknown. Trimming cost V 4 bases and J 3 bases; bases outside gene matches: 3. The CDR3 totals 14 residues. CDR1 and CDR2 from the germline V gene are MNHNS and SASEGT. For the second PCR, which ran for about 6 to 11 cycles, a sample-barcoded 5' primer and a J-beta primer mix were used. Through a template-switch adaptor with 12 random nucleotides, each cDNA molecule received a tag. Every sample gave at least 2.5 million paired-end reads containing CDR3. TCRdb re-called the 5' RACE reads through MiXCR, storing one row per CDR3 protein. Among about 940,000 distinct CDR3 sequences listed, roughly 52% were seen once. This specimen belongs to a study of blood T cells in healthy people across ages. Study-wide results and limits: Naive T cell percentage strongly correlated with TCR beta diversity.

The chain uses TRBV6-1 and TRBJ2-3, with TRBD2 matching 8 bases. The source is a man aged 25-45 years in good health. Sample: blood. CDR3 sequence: CASSVGLVTDTQYF. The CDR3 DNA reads TGTGCCAGCAGTGTGGGACTAGTTACAGATACGCAGTATTTT.